The 30 T cell receptor beta chains listed next were all sequenced from one sample in a study of early T cells in non-severe SARS-CoV-2 infection. TCRdb independently ran MiXCR on the 5' RACE reads; one entry per CDR3 protein. The sample carries about 29,000 distinct CDR3 sequences, over 4.5% recorded once. Material for sequencing was whole blood. The receptors were gathered from an adult who was a healthcare worker with PCR-confirmed SARS-CoV-2 infection or an uninfected control (not recorded which).

As concerns this clonotype: The junction departs from the called germline gene at one end, perhaps through a read error. This chain links TRBV28 with TRBJ2-5; 9 bases are shared with TRBD2. The CDR3 consists of 13 residues. Germline values: CDR1 MDHEN, CDR2 SYDVKM. CDR3 nucleotide sequence: TGTGTCAGCAGGGGGACTAGCATCGAGACCCAGTACTTC. Its protein is CVSRGTSIETQYF.

By share of the sample, this clonotype is medium-sized. This sequence joins TRBV7-8 and TRBJ2-1; the match to TRBD2 covers 10 bases. J lost 4 bases, V lost 5 bases, and 14 bases had no gene match. Germline CDR1 reads SGHVS; CDR2 reads FQNEAQ. This CDR3 is 18 amino acids long. The CDR3 reads CASSPIGLSGRYYNEQFF. The CDR3, as DNA: TGTGCCAGCAGCCCTATCGGCCTTAGCGGGAGGTATTACAATGAGCAGTTCTTC.

The table lists this clonotype with many counts. The chain combines TRBV6-1 with TRBJ1-1; TRBD1 aligns across 12 bases. The CDR3 is made up of 13 amino acids. Germline CDR1 reads MNHNS; CDR2 reads SASEGT. The junction had 2 bases not matched to a gene; V was cut back by 7 bases and J by 5 bases. CDR3: CASKGQGATEAFF. The CDR3 nucleotides are TGTGCCAGCAAGGGACAGGGGGCAACTGAAGCTTTCTTT.

This clonotype was observed many times. The chain recombines TRBV20-1 with TRBJ2-1; D perhaps matches TRBD2 (6 bases). The CDR3 contains 14 residues. The germline CDR1 and CDR2 sequences are DFQATT and SNEGSKA (reference sequence). Trimming pared 3 bases from V and 1 base from J, leaving 10 bases between. In nucleotides, the CDR3 is TGCAGTGCTAGCGGACTATTATCCTACAATGAGCAGTTCTTC. Translation gives CSASGLLSYNEQFF.

At least ten counts were recorded for this clonotype. The rearrangement uses TRBV7-9 and TRBJ1-3, with TRBD1 matching over 9 bases. Germline CDR1 is SEHNR and CDR2 is FQNEAQ (reference sequence). J was trimmed by 1 base and V by 6 bases; bases with no gene match: 13. CDR3 length: 18 amino acids. CDR3 protein: CASSHPPGTGLSGNTIYF. CDR3 bases: TGTGCCAGCAGTCACCCACCCGGGACAGGGTTATCTGGAAACACCATATATTTT. The full variable domain, in which reference TRBV7-9 and TRBJ1-3 provide the parts outside the CDR3, is DTGVSQNPRHKITKRGQNVTFRCDPISEHNRLYWYRQTLGQGPEFLTYFQNEAQLEKSRLLSDRFSAERPKGSFSTLEIQRTEQGDSAMYLCASSHPPGTGLSGNTIYFGEGSWLTVV.

This clonotype was seen at least ten times. The chain carries TRBV6-5 and TRBJ2-2; perhaps TRBD2 as D (6 bases). The germline CDR1 and CDR2 sequences are MNHEY and SVGAGI. The CDR3 is 15 amino acids. V was pared by 4 bases and J by 6 bases, with 15 bases between. CDR3 sequence: CASSSAGRDAGELFF. CDR3 bases: TGTGCCAGCAGTTCCGCGGGGCGGGACGCCGGGGAGCTGTTTTTT.

This clonotype occurred many times. The rearrangement links TRBV6-5 to TRBJ1-2; tentative D call: TRBD1 (6 bases). Germline loops: CDR1 MNHEY, CDR2 SVGAGI. The CDR3 runs 12 residues. V was clipped by 9 bases and J by 6 bases, with 14 bases between them. For the CDR3, the DNA is TGTGCCAGTACCAGGGGTCAAAATGGCTACACCTTC. It translates to CASTRGQNGYTF.

This chain joins TRBV28 and TRBJ1-5, with D perhaps matching TRBD1 (5 bases). This CDR3 contains 14 residues. The V gene lost 2 bases and the J gene lost 2 bases, with 7 bases spanning the gap. Germline CDR1 MDHEN, CDR2 SYDVKM. CDR3 residues: CASSLGAGNQPQHF. In nucleotides, the CDR3 is TGTGCCAGCAGTTTAGGGGCAGGCAATCAGCCCCAGCATTTT.

This clonotype was counted at least ten times. The chain is built from TRBV6-2 or TRBV6-3 and TRBJ2-1; D tentatively fits TRBD1 or TRBD2 (6 bases each). Germline CDR1 reads MNHEY; CDR2 reads SVGEGT. The CDR3 length is 18 residues. The ends were cut back, 8 bases at V and 0 bases at J, with 23 bases in the middle. The CDR3 region has the DNA TGTGCCAGCGCGGGACACGATAGCGTGCCTCACTCCTACAATGAGCAGTTCTTC. This sequence encodes CASAGHDSVPHSYNEQFF.

This clonotype was seen only a few times. The V and J genes are TRBV11-2 and TRBJ2-1, with 7 bases that match TRBD2. Germline values: CDR1 SGHAT, CDR2 FQNNGV. Trimming removed 1 base from V and 12 bases from J; junction bases left unmatched: 3. The CDR3 has 12 amino acids. The CDR3 spells CASSLGLAAQFF. The CDR3 nucleotides are TGTGCCAGCAGCTTAGGGCTAGCGGCGCAGTTCTTC.

This clonotype was counted ten times or more. This sequence joins TRBV20-1 and TRBJ2-1; a weak D match, TRBD1 (6 bases). The germline V gene encodes CDR1 DFQATT and CDR2 SNEGSKA (reference sequence). Deletions cut 0 bases from V and 10 bases from J, with 19 bases between. CDR3 size: 15 residues. CDR3 sequence: CSARDLRGLTWEQFF. CDR3 bases: TGCAGTGCTAGAGATCTCAGGGGCCTGACTTGGGAGCAGTTCTTC.

This clonotype was recorded many times. The CDR3 here is CSGQMSYLTSEQFF. As DNA, the CDR3 is TGCAGCGGCCAGATGTCCTATCTAACCAGTGAGCAGTTCTTC. V is TRBV29-1 and J is TRBJ2-1; unclear D gene. This CDR3 contains 14 residues. Looked up from germline, CDR1 is SQVTM and CDR2 is ANQGSEA. Trimming removed 7 bases at V and 9 bases at J, with 22 bases between.

The chain joins TRBV7-9 to TRBJ1-2; 8 bases are a match to TRBD1. After removal of 4 bases from V and 2 bases from J, the junction contained 3 bases not matched to a gene. From germline, CDR1 is SEHNR and CDR2 FQNEAQ (reference sequence). This CDR3 region has 14 residues. CDR3 loop: CASSSRTGNYGYTF. As DNA, the CDR3 is TGTGCCAGCAGCTCCCGGACAGGGAACTATGGCTACACCTTC.

This clonotype was recorded at least ten times. This chain uses TRBV18 with TRBJ1-6; 8 bases align to TRBD1. This CDR3 is 16 amino acids long. V shed 3 bases and J 7 bases; nucleotides not matched to a gene: 8. The V gene's germline CDR1 is KGHSH and CDR2 LQKENI. The CDR3 sequence is CASSPSQGARNSPLHF. The CDR3, as DNA: TGTGCCAGCTCACCCTCGCAGGGGGCACGGAATTCACCCCTCCACTTT.

This clonotype was seen many times. The V call is TRBV4-2, the J call TRBJ2-3; D is perhaps TRBD1 or TRBD2 (5 bases each). Between the trimmed V and J ends, which lost 1 base and 4 bases, there was a span of 18 bases. Germline-derived CDR1 and CDR2 are LGHNA and YNFKEQ. This CDR3 has 17 amino acids. The DNA for the CDR3 is TGTGCCAGCAGCCAAGCAAGGGGACGGCAGGGCGCAGATACGCAGTATTTT. It specifies CASSQARGRQGADTQYF.

The table lists this clonotype with many counts. This chain links TRBV7-2 with TRBJ2-2, with D tentatively TRBD2 (5 bases). The V and J ends lost 5 bases and 4 bases respectively, with 14 bases between them. Germline CDR1 reads SGHTA; CDR2 reads FQGNSA. CDR3 length equals 15 residues. The CDR3 nucleotides are TGTGCCAGCAGCCTTACTAGTACGGGCACCGGGGAGCTGTTTTTT. It encodes CASSLTSTGTGELFF.

This clonotype was observed at least ten times. V and J are TRBV30 and TRBJ2-2; D remains ambiguous. The CDR3 covers 13 residues. CDR1 and CDR2 from the germline V gene are GTSNPN and SVGIG (reference sequence). The V end lost 4 bases, the J end lost 6 bases, and 12 bases lay between the germline ends. CDR3 in DNA: TGTGCCTGGAACCCGCTCCGGGCCGGGGAGCTGTTTTTT. Translation gives CAWNPLRAGELFF.

This clonotype was counted at least ten times. The V gene is TRBV7-8, the J gene TRBJ2-1; no clear D gene. Germline loops: CDR1 SGHVS, CDR2 FQNEAQ. V lost 5 bases, J lost 8 bases, and 13 bases lay in between. The CDR3 runs 13 residues. CDR3 sequence: CASSATLEHEQFF. The CDR3 bases are TGTGCCAGCAGCGCCACATTAGAGCATGAGCAGTTCTTC. Drawing the rest from reference TRBV7-8 and TRBJ2-1, the complete variable domain is GAGVSQSPRYKVAKRGQDVALRCDPISGHVSLFWYQQALGQGPEFLTYFQNEAQLDKSGLPSDRFFAERPEGSVSTLKIQRTQQEDSAVYLCASSATLEHEQFFGPGTRLTVL.

This clonotype was detected many times. The chain recombines TRBV18 with TRBJ2-7; TRBD1 aligns across 9 bases. Unmatched junction bases numbered 8, after V lost 6 bases and J lost 2 bases. The CDR3 sequence is 15 residues long. The germline CDR1 and CDR2 sequences are KGHSH and LQKENI. CDR3 region: CASSLGQGKPYEQYF. CDR3 bases: TGTGCCAGCTCGTTAGGACAGGGGAAACCCTACGAGCAGTACTTC.

At least ten counts were recorded for this clonotype. The CDR3: CASSWAGQEFF. The CDR3 nucleotides read TGTGCCAGCAGTTGGGCGGGTCAGGAGTTCTTC. The chain carries TRBV12-3 or TRBV12-4 and TRBJ2-1, with D perhaps matching TRBD2 (5 bases). The CDR3 runs to 11 residues. V was cut by 4 bases and J by 14 bases, with 12 bases left in between.

There are many counts of this clonotype. The chain uses TRBV28 and TRBJ1-1; the D is unclear. The CDR3 is made up of 14 amino acids. The V end was cut by 5 bases, the J end by 1 base, with 11 bases between. In germline, CDR1 is MDHEN, CDR2 SYDVKM. CDR3 DNA sequence: TGTGCCAGCAGTCCAAGGACGACGAACACTGAAGCTTTCTTT. Translation: CASSPRTTNTEAFF.

By proportion, this clonotype is medium-sized. The rearrangement joins TRBV6-6 to TRBJ2-2; TRBD1 matches 11 bases. CDR1 is MNHNY, CDR2 SVGAGI, per germline (reference sequence). V shed 7 bases and J 5 bases; nucleotides not matched to a gene: 6. CDR3 length equals 15 residues. CDR3 sequence reads: CASIRTGGMTGELFF. The CDR3 DNA is TGTGCCAGCATCCGGACAGGGGGCATGACCGGGGAGCTGTTTTTT.

At least ten counts were recorded for this clonotype. The chain recombines TRBV7-9 with TRBJ2-3; unclear D gene. The germline V gene encodes CDR1 SEHNR and CDR2 FQNEAQ (reference sequence). The V gene lost 2 bases and the J gene lost 0 bases, with 9 bases spanning the gap. This CDR3 is built from 15 residues. The CDR3 spells CASSLLAESTDTQYF. CDR3 sequence (DNA): TGTGCCAGCAGCTTACTCGCGGAAAGCACAGATACGCAGTATTTT.

This clonotype was seen at least ten times. CDR3 bases: TGTGCCAGCAGTTACCTCTATGGGGAGCGACGAGAGACCCAGTACTTC. Protein product: CASSYLYGERRETQYF. This chain joins TRBV6-2 or TRBV6-3 and TRBJ2-5; perhaps TRBD2 as D (5 bases). Looked up from germline, CDR1 is MNHEY and CDR2 is SVGEGT. The V and J ends lost 2 bases and 4 bases respectively, with 17 bases between them. This CDR3 is 16 amino acids long.

This clonotype was recorded many times. The chain joins TRBV28 to TRBJ1-1, with D maybe TRBD1 (5 bases). CDR1 MDHEN and CDR2 SYDVKM come from the germline V gene. CDR3 length: 14 amino acids. With 6 bases removed from V and 4 bases from J, the gap between germline ends came to 15 bases. CDR3 nucleotide sequence: TGTGCCAGCAGGGAGGGACCCACGAGCACTGAAGCTTTCTTT. This translates into CASREGPTSTEAFF.

This clonotype was recorded many times. V gene TRBV3-1 combines with J gene TRBJ1-6; the match to TRBD1 covers 8 bases. The CDR3 covers 16 residues. With V trimmed by 4 bases and J by 14 bases, 16 bases remained unmatched. CDR1 is LGHDT, CDR2 YNNKEL, per germline (reference sequence). The CDR3 loop reads CASSLVGRGPLITLHF. Written as DNA, the CDR3 is TGTGCCAGCAGCCTCGTGGGCAGGGGGCCCCTTATAACCCTCCACTTT.

This clonotype appeared many times. The chain is built from TRBV2 and TRBJ2-7; D remains ambiguous. With 9 bases removed from V and 0 bases from J, the gap between germline ends came to 15 bases. Germline V gene sequence: CDR1 SNHLY, CDR2 FYNNEI. This CDR3 has 14 amino acids. The CDR3 DNA sequence: TGTGCCAGTTGGCAGACTCCCGCCTCCTACGAGCAGTACTTC. It encodes CASWQTPASYEQYF.

This clonotype was seen repeatedly, ten times or more. The V gene is TRBV6-6, the J gene TRBJ2-7; weak D call: TRBD2 (5 bases). Per germline, CDR1 MNHNY and CDR2 SVGAGI (reference sequence). The CDR3 is made up of 17 amino acids. V lost 3 bases and J lost 4, with 22 bases in between. CDR3 sequence: CASSYVPPGNPPYEQYF. CDR3 DNA sequence: TGTGCCAGCAGTTATGTCCCACCGGGAAACCCGCCGTACGAGCAGTACTTC.

There are many counts of this clonotype. The rearrangement links TRBV7-9 to TRBJ2-2; the D gene is possibly TRBD1 (5 bases). Germline V CDR1 and CDR2: SEHNR, FQNEAQ (reference sequence). CDR3 length equals 14 residues. V was shortened by 5 bases and J by 7 bases, with 14 bases between the two germline ends. The CDR3 is CASSRMGLGGELFF. The DNA of the CDR3 is TGTGCCAGCAGCCGGATGGGGCTAGGCGGGGAGCTGTTTTTT.

At least ten counts were recorded for this clonotype. The rearrangement links TRBV10-2 to TRBJ2-2; D ambiguous. The CDR3 covers 14 residues. Germline V CDR1 and CDR2: WSHSY, SAAADI. V gave up 6 bases and J gave up 0 bases, with 8 bases separating them. CDR3 bases: TGCGCCAGCAGGTACACCGCGAACACCGGGGAGCTGTTTTTT. Amino acids: CASRYTANTGELFF.